This T cell receptor (beta chain) came from a study of radiation and T cells in renal cell carcinoma. Only one count was recorded for this clone. Time point given: blood 2 weeks post-SBRT. Sample treatment: 15 Gy SBRT to primary tumor, nephrectomy 4 weeks later. Some clones are missing from TCRdb's copy, which holds only in-frame ones; the method was immunoSEQ multiplex PCR. Of roughly 60,000 clones in the sample, just over 75% were seen once. V lost 2 bases and J 1 base, leaving 9 bases between the germline ends. CDR1 is GTSNPN and CDR2 is SVGIG in the germline V gene (reference sequence). This CDR3 comprises 15 residues.

The sequence derives from a man aged 60 to 69 with renal cell carcinoma. The sequenced sample was blood, obtained from a patient whose treatment included radiotherapy and nephrectomy. The V call is TRBV30, the J call TRBJ2-6; D is unresolved. The CDR3 is CAWSLEPSGANVLTF. In DNA form, the CDR3 reads TGTGCCTGGAGTTTGGAGCCTTCTGGGGCCAACGTCCTGACTTTC.